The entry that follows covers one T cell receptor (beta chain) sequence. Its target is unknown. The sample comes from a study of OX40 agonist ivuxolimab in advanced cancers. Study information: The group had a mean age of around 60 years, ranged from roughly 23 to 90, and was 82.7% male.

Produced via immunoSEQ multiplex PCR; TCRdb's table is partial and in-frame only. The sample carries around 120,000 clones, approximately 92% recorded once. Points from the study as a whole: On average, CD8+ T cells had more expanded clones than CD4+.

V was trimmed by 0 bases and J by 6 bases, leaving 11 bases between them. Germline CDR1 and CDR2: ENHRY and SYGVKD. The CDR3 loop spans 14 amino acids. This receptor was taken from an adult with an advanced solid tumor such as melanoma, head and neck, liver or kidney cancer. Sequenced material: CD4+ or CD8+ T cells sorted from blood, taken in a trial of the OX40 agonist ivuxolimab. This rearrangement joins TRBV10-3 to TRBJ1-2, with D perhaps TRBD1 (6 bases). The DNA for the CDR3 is TGTGCCATCAGTGAGTCGTACAGGGTACATGGCTACACCTTC. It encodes CAISESYRVHGYTF.